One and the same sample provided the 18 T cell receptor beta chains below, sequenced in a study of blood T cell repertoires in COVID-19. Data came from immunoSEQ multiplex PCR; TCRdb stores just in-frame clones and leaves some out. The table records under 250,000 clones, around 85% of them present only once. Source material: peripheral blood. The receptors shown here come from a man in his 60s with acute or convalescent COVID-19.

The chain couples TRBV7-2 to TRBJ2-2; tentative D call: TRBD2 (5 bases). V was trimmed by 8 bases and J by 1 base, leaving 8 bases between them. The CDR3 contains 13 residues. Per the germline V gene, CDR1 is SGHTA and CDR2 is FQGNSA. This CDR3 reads CASGERNTGELFF. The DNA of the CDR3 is TGTGCCAGCGGGGAGAGGAACACCGGGGAGCTGTTTTTT. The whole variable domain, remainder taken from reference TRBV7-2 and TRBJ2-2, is GAGVSQSPSNKVTEKGKDVELRCDPISGHTALYWYRQSLGQGLEFLIYFQGNSAPDKSGLPSDRFSAERTGGSVSTLTIQRTQQEDSAVYLCASGERNTGELFFGEGSRLTVL.

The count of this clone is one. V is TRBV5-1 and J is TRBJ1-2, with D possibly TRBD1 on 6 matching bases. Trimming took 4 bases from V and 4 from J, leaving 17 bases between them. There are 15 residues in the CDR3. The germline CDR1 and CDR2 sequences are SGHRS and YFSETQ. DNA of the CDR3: TGCGCCAGCAGCCCTTCTCGAGGGGGGGGCTATGGCTACACCTTC. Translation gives CASSPSRGGGYGYTF.

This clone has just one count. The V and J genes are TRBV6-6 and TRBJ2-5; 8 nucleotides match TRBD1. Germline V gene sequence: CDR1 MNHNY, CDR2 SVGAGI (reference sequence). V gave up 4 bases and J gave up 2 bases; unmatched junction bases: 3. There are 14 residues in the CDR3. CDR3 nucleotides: TGTGCCAGCAGTTTTAGACAGGGGCAAGAGACCCAGTACTTC. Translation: CASSFRQGQETQYF.

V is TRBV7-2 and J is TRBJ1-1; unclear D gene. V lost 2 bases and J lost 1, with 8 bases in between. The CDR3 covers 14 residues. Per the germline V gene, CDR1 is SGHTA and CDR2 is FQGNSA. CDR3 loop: CASSLLPENTEAFF. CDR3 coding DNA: TGTGCCAGCAGCTTACTCCCAGAGAACACTGAAGCTTTCTTT. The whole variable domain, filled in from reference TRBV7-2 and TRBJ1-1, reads GAGVSQSPSNKVTEKGKDVELRCDPISGHTALYWYRQSLGQGLEFLIYFQGNSAPDKSGLPSDRFSAERTGGSVSTLTIQRTQQEDSAVYLCASSLLPENTEAFFGQGTRLTVV.

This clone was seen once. CDR3 sequence: CASTLKAAGAPDEQYF. The CDR3 DNA follows: TGTGCCAGCACTCTCAAGGCAGCGGGAGCCCCCGACGAGCAGTACTTC. The J gene is TRBJ2-7, the V gene TRBV27, with TRBD2 identical over 8 bases. This CDR3 contains 16 residues. V shed 7 bases, J shed 5 bases, and the junction held 16 bases outside the gene matches. CDR1 and CDR2 (germline): MNHEY, SMNVEV (reference sequence).

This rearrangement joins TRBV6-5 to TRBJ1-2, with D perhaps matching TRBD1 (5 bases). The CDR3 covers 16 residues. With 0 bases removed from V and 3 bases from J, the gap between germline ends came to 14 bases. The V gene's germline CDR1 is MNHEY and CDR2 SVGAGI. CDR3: CASSYSRSRADYGYTF. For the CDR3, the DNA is TGTGCCAGCAGTTACTCGAGGAGCAGGGCTGACTATGGCTACACCTTC.

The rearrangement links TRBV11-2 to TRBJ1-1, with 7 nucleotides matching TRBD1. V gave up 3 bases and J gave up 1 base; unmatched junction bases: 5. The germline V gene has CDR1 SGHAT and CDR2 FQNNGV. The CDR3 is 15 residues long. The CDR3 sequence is CASSFFGTANTEAFF. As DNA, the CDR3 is TGTGCCAGCAGCTTCTTCGGGACAGCGAACACTGAAGCTTTCTTT.

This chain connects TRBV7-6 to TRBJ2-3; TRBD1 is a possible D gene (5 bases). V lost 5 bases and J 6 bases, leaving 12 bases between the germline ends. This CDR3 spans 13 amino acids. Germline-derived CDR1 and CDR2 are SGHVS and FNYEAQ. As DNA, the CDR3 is TGTGCCAGCAGCCCGGACATTCGGGATACGCAGTATTTT. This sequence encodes CASSPDIRDTQYF.

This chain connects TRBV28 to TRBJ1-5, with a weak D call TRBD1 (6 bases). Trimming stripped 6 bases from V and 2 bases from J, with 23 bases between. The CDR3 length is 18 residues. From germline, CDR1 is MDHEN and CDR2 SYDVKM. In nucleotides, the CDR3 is TGTGCCAGCAGACCACAGGGCAGGTTCACAGTTGGCAATCAGCCCCAGCATTTT. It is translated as CASRPQGRFTVGNQPQHF.

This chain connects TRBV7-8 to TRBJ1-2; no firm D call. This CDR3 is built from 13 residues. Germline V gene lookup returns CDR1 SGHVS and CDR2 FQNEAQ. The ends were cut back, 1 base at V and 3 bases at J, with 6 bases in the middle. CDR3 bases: TGTGCCAGCAGCTTAGTTACAGACTATGGCTACACCTTC. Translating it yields CASSLVTDYGYTF. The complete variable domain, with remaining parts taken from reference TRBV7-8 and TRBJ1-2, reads GAGVSQSPRYKVAKRGQDVALRCDPISGHVSLFWYQQALGQGPEFLTYFQNEAQLDKSGLPSDRFFAERPEGSVSTLKIQRTQQEDSAVYLCASSLVTDYGYTFGSGTRLTVV.

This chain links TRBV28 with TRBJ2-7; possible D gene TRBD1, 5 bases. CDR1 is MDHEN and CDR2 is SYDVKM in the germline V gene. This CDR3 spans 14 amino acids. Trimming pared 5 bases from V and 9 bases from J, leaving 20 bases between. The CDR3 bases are TGTGCCAGCAGTCTCCCGCGCAGGAGCAGGGCGCAGTACTTC. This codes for CASSLPRRSRAQYF. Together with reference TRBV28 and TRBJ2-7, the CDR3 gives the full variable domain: DVKVTQSSRYLVKRTGEKVFLECVQDMDHENMFWYRQDPGLGLRLIYFSYDVKMKEKGDIPEGYSVSREKKERFSLILESASTNQTSMYLCASSLPRRSRAQYFGPGTRLTVT.

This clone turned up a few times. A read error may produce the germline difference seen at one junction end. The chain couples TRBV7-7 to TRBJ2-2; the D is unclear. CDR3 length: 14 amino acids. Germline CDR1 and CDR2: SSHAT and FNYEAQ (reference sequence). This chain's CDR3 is CASSLREEAGELFF. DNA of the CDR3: TGTGCTAGCAGCTTACGAGAAGAGGCCGGGGAGCTGTTTTTT.

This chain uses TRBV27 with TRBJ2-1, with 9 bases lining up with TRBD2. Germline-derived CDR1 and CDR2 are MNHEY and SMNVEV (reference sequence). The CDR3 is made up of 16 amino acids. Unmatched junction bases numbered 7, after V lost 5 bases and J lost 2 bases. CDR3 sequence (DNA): TGTGCCAGCAGTCCCTATAGCGGGAGCGCCTACAATGAGCAGTTCTTC. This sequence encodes CASSPYSGSAYNEQFF.

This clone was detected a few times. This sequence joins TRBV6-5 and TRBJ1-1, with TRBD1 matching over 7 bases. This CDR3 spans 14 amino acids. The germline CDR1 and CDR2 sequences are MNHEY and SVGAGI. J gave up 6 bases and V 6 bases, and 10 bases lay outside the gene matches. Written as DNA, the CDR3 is TGTGCCAGCAGCCGCGGGACAGTGCAGCCTGAAGCTTTCTTT. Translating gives CASSRGTVQPEAFF.

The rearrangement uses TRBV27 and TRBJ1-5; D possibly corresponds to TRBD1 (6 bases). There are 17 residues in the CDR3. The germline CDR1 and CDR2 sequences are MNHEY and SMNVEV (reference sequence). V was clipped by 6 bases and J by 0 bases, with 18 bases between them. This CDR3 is CASSTLQGTYSNQPQHF. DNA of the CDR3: TGTGCCAGCAGCACGCTTCAGGGGACATATAGCAATCAGCCCCAGCATTTT.

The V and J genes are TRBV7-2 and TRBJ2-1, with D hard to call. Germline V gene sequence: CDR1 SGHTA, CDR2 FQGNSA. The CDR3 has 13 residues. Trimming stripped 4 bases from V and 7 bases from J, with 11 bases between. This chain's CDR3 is CASSSPLRNEQFF. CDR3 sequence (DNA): TGTGCCAGCAGCTCCCCGTTGAGGAATGAGCAGTTCTTC.

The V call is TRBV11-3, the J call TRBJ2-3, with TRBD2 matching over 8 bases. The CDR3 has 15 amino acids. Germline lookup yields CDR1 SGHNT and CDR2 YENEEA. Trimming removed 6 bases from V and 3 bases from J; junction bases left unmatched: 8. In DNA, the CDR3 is TGTGCCAGCAGTTCCCGGGAGGGAGGGACAGATACGCAGTATTTT. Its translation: CASSSREGGTDTQYF. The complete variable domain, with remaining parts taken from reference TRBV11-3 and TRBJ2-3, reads EAGVVQSPRYKIIEKKQPVAFWCNPISGHNTLYWYLQNLGQGPELLIRYENEEAVDDSQLPKDRFSAERLKGVDSTLKIQPAELGDSAVYLCASSSREGGTDTQYFGPGTRLTVL.

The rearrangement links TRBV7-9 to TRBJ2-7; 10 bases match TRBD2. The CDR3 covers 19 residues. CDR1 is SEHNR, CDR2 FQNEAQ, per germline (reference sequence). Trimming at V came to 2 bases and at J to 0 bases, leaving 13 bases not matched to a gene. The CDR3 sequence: CASSLQRVAGGLSSYEQYF. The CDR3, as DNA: TGTGCCAGCAGCTTACAAAGGGTAGCGGGAGGCCTGAGCTCCTACGAGCAGTACTTC.